The 29 T cell receptor beta chains below come from one sample, sequenced in a study of identical twins. One entry per CDR3 protein, called by TCRdb with MiXCR from the 5' RACE reads. The data hold under 450,000 distinct CDR3 sequences, with roughly 20% observed a single time. The sample taken for sequencing was naive T cells sorted from blood. The source is a man aged 45-60 years in good health.

There are a few counts of this clonotype. The V and J genes are TRBV7-2 and TRBJ2-1; a weak D match, TRBD2 (5 bases). The germline gives CDR1 SGHTA, CDR2 FQGNSA. CDR3 length equals 13 residues. The germline V and J ends were trimmed by 4 bases and 7 bases, with 11 bases remaining between them. CDR3 region: CASSSQRGNEQFF. In nucleotides, the CDR3 is TGTGCCAGCAGCTCTCAGAGAGGGAATGAGCAGTTCTTC.

The V call is TRBV5-1, the J call TRBJ2-3; D may be TRBD2 (6 bases). With 4 bases removed from V and 2 bases from J, the gap between germline ends came to 11 bases. CDR1 and CDR2 (germline): SGHRS, YFSETQ. The CDR3 runs 14 residues. The DNA of the CDR3 is TGCGCCAGCAGCCCGGGGGACTTCACAGATACGCAGTATTTT. Translating it yields CASSPGDFTDTQYF.

This rearrangement joins TRBV20-1 to TRBJ2-2, with TRBD2 matching over 9 bases. This CDR3 spans 16 amino acids. The germline gives CDR1 DFQATT, CDR2 SNEGSKA (reference sequence). V lost 2 bases and J lost 6; bases outside the gene matches: 10. The CDR3 bases are TGCAGTGCTAGATTACCGGGACTAGCTTTGGCCGGGGAGCTGTTTTTT. As protein: CSARLPGLALAGELFF.

V gene TRBV5-4 combines with J gene TRBJ2-1; 9 positions match TRBD2. The CDR3 runs 15 residues. Germline V lookup: CDR1 SGHNT, CDR2 YYREEE (reference sequence). The V gene end was trimmed by 4 bases and the J gene end by 2 bases; junction bases not matched to a gene: 4. Here the CDR3 DNA reads TGTGCCAGCAGCCTGGGGACTAGCACCTACAATGAGCAGTTCTTC. It encodes CASSLGTSTYNEQFF.

This chain joins TRBV20-1 and TRBJ1-2, with 7 bases that match TRBD1. Germline V gene sequence: CDR1 DFQATT, CDR2 SNEGSKA (reference sequence). CDR3 length: 14 residues. Trimming removed 1 base from V and 2 bases from J; junction bases left unmatched: 4. The CDR3 coding sequence is TGCAGTGCTAGAGTGGGGACAGCCAACTATGGCTACACCTTC. As protein: CSARVGTANYGYTF.

The CDR3 loop is CSARDLKPGELFF. The CDR3 DNA reads as TGCAGTGCTAGAGATCTTAAGCCCGGGGAGCTGTTTTTT. The chain joins TRBV20-1 to TRBJ2-2; no clear D. V gave up 0 bases and J gave up 6 bases, with 8 bases separating them. This CDR3 spans 13 amino acids. Germline V CDR1 and CDR2: DFQATT, SNEGSKA (reference sequence).

Ten or more counts support this clonotype. The genes are TRBV25-1 and TRBJ2-3; D perhaps matches TRBD1 (5 bases). The CDR3 spans 15 residues. The germline gives CDR1 MGHDK, CDR2 SYGVNS. V was cut by 3 bases and J by 0 bases, with 10 bases left in between. The CDR3 spells CASSDQGISTDTQYF. For the CDR3, the DNA is TGTGCCAGCAGTGACCAGGGAATTAGCACAGATACGCAGTATTTT.

This clonotype was counted a few times. V is TRBV5-1 and J is TRBJ2-3; the D gene is possibly TRBD2 (6 bases). Germline V gives CDR1 SGHRS, CDR2 YFSETQ. The CDR3 covers 13 residues. The ends were cut back, 5 bases at V and 1 base at J, with 8 bases in the middle. The CDR3 is CASRGEGTDTQYF. As DNA, the CDR3 is TGCGCCAGCAGGGGGGAGGGCACAGATACGCAGTATTTT.

This clonotype occurred a few times. J is TRBJ1-6 and V is TRBV4-3, with 8 bases fitting TRBD1. From germline, CDR1 is LGHNA and CDR2 YSLEER. The CDR3 covers 15 residues. V gave up 2 bases and J gave up 7 bases; unmatched junction bases: 4. CDR3 coding DNA: TGCGCCAGCAGCCAACTCGACAGGGGAAATTCACCCCTCCACTTT. Translated, it gives CASSQLDRGNSPLHF.

In this sample, this clonotype turned up a few times. The rearrangement uses TRBV28 and TRBJ2-3; tentative D call: TRBD1 (6 bases). CDR3 length: 13 residues. Trimming stripped 6 bases from V and 4 bases from J, with 11 bases between. Germline CDR1 reads MDHEN; CDR2 reads SYDVKM. The DNA for the CDR3 is TGTGCCAGCAGCCAGGGGTCTGCAGATACGCAGTATTTT. Translating gives CASSQGSADTQYF.

This clonotype has ten or more counts. This rearrangement joins TRBV6-5 to TRBJ2-2; 9 bases agree with TRBD1. The V gene's germline CDR1 is MNHEY and CDR2 SVGAGI. J gave up 7 bases and V 2 bases, and 8 bases lay outside the gene matches. The CDR3 loop spans 16 amino acids. The CDR3 here is CASSYTGTGLVGELFF. The CDR3 DNA is TGTGCCAGCAGTTACACCGGGACAGGGTTGGTCGGGGAGCTGTTTTTT.

This clonotype has a count of ten or more. The chain combines TRBV11-2 with TRBJ1-4; 10 nucleotides align to TRBD1. Trimming removed 3 bases from V and 7 bases from J; junction bases left unmatched: 8. The CDR3 totals 16 residues. Germline CDR1 reads SGHAT; CDR2 reads FQNNGV. The CDR3 spells CASSLGIGTGVEKLFF. The CDR3 nucleotides read TGTGCCAGCAGCTTGGGAATCGGGACAGGGGTTGAAAAACTGTTTTTT.

This clonotype was picked up many times. The genes are TRBV7-8 and TRBJ2-7; D ambiguous. This CDR3 is 12 amino acids long. Germline lookup yields CDR1 SGHVS and CDR2 FQNEAQ. The V and J ends lost 8 bases and 2 bases respectively, with 10 bases between them. The CDR3 nucleotides are TGTGCCAGCGCACTGGGCACCTACGAGCAGTACTTC. It translates to CASALGTYEQYF.

This clonotype came up many times. This rearrangement joins TRBV5-1 to TRBJ2-2, with unresolved D. Germline V CDR1 and CDR2: SGHRS, YFSETQ. The CDR3 is 13 amino acids. V lost 6 bases, J lost 4 bases, and 10 bases lay in between. The CDR3 sequence: CASNPSGTGELFF. CDR3 bases: TGCGCCAGCAATCCCTCAGGCACCGGGGAGCTGTTTTTT.

This clonotype showed up just once. The V gene is TRBV7-2, the J gene TRBJ2-1; the match to TRBD2 covers 7 bases. Per the germline V gene, CDR1 is SGHTA and CDR2 is FQGNSA. J lost 2 bases, V lost 3 bases, and 4 bases had no gene match. The CDR3 is made up of 15 amino acids. CDR3 sequence reads: CASSFRGVPYNEQFF. The CDR3 region has the DNA TGTGCCAGCAGCTTTCGGGGGGTACCCTACAATGAGCAGTTCTTC. Complete variable domain (other parts from reference TRBV7-2 and TRBJ2-1): GAGVSQSPSNKVTEKGKDVELRCDPISGHTALYWYRQSLGQGLEFLIYFQGNSAPDKSGLPSDRFSAERTGGSVSTLTIQRTQQEDSAVYLCASSFRGVPYNEQFFGPGTRLTVL.

The chain links TRBV6-5 to TRBJ2-6, with D tentatively TRBD1 or TRBD2 (5 bases each). The CDR3 consists of 16 residues. V was clipped by 5 bases and J by 4 bases, with 15 bases between them. The germline V gene encodes CDR1 MNHEY and CDR2 SVGAGI. The CDR3 loop is CASSRSAWDGANVLTF. The CDR3 DNA sequence: TGTGCCAGCAGTCGCTCGGCTTGGGACGGGGCCAACGTCCTGACTTTC.

This clonotype was observed a handful of times. The gene calls are TRBV27 and TRBJ2-7, with D uncertain. CDR1 and CDR2 (germline): MNHEY, SMNVEV (reference sequence). This CDR3 region has 14 residues. Trimming pared 2 bases from V and 0 bases from J, leaving 8 bases between. The CDR3 DNA is TGTGCCAGCAGTTTAAAACCCACCTCCTACGAGCAGTACTTC. Protein sequence: CASSLKPTSYEQYF.

The sample holds many counts of this clonotype. The V and J genes are TRBV4-2 and TRBJ2-1; maybe TRBD2 (5 bases). CDR3 size: 14 residues. CDR1 is LGHNA, CDR2 YNFKEQ, per germline. V shed 0 bases and J shed 5 bases, with 8 bases lying between them. CDR3 in amino acids: CASSQDRRNNEQFF. Written as DNA, the CDR3 is TGTGCCAGCAGCCAAGATCGGAGGAACAATGAGCAGTTCTTC.

This clonotype was recorded many times. The V call is TRBV20-1, the J call TRBJ2-7; 9 bases map to TRBD1. V trimming: 6 bases; J trimming: 2 bases; junction bases outside the gene matches: 11. This CDR3 is 15 amino acids long. Germline CDR1 is DFQATT and CDR2 is SNEGSKA (reference sequence). CDR3 protein: CSAQSTGGSPYEQYF. DNA for the CDR3: TGCAGTGCGCAAAGTACAGGGGGCTCTCCCTACGAGCAGTACTTC.

In this sample, this clonotype turned up once. The chain joins TRBV20-1 to TRBJ1-6; 7 bases fit TRBD1. The CDR3 has 14 residues. The germline CDR1 and CDR2 sequences are DFQATT and SNEGSKA (reference sequence). The junction had 1 base not matched to a gene; V was cut back by 1 base and J by 4 bases. CDR3 sequence reads: CSARGQGYNSPLHF. In DNA form, the CDR3 reads TGCAGTGCTAGAGGACAGGGATATAATTCACCCCTCCACTTT.

This clonotype was detected only a few times. The chain has TRBV12-3 or TRBV12-4 and TRBJ2-3, with D unclear. The V end lost 7 bases, the J end lost 5 bases, and 10 bases lay between the germline ends. This CDR3 spans 12 amino acids. The CDR3 here is CASKGSRDTQYF. The CDR3 DNA sequence: TGTGCCAGCAAAGGTAGCCGAGATACGCAGTATTTT.

This sequence joins TRBV12-3 or TRBV12-4 and TRBJ2-1; 12 bases fit TRBD2. The CDR3 has 16 amino acids. V gave up 6 bases and J gave up 6 bases; unmatched junction bases: 9. This CDR3 reads CASSPVRLAGVNEQFF. In DNA, the CDR3 is TGTGCCAGCAGCCCTGTGCGACTAGCGGGGGTCAATGAGCAGTTCTTC.

The rearrangement links TRBV5-1 to TRBJ2-2, with 10 bases that match TRBD1. Germline V gene lookup returns CDR1 SGHRS and CDR2 YFSETQ. J was trimmed by 3 bases and V by 0 bases; bases with no gene match: 5. The CDR3 is made up of 17 amino acids. As DNA, the CDR3 is TGCGCCAGCAGCTTGGTGGGACAGGGGTATGACACCGGGGAGCTGTTTTTT. This gives the protein CASSLVGQGYDTGELFF.

This rearrangement joins TRBV18 to TRBJ2-7, with D hard to call. V was shortened by 8 bases and J by 5 bases, with 22 bases between the two germline ends. The CDR3 loop spans 15 amino acids. In germline, CDR1 is KGHSH, CDR2 LQKENI. The CDR3 sequence: CASHPGLERGDEQYF. DNA of the CDR3: TGTGCCAGCCACCCGGGCCTTGAGCGAGGCGACGAGCAGTACTTC. The full variable domain, with the rest looked up from reference TRBV18 and TRBJ2-7, is NAGVMQNPRHLVRRRGQEARLRCSPMKGHSHVYWYRQLPEEGLKFMVYLQKENIIDESGMPKERFSAEFPKEGPSILRIQQVVRGDSAAYFCASHPGLERGDEQYFGPGTRLTVT.

This clonotype showed up just a few times. The chain couples TRBV7-9 to TRBJ1-5; tentatively, D is TRBD1 (5 bases). CDR1 is SEHNR, CDR2 FQNEAQ, per germline (reference sequence). V lost 5 bases, J lost 0 bases, and 11 bases lay in between. This CDR3 region has 15 residues. This chain's CDR3 is CASSAGGNSNQPQHF. CDR3 bases: TGTGCCAGCAGCGCCGGGGGGAATAGCAATCAGCCCCAGCATTTT.

This clonotype was observed at least ten times. The chain carries TRBV5-1 and TRBJ2-1; D unresolved. V was trimmed by 3 bases and J by 8 bases, leaving 24 bases between them. The V gene's germline CDR1 is SGHRS and CDR2 YFSETQ. This CDR3 contains 17 residues. This chain's CDR3 is CASSSPSFTLWPHEQFF. The CDR3 DNA reads TGCGCCAGCAGCTCTCCTTCCTTTACCCTCTGGCCTCATGAGCAGTTCTTC.

The sample holds one count of this clonotype. CDR3 sequence: CASSLPIAGAWDTDTQYF. The DNA of the CDR3 is TGTGCCAGCAGCTTACCCATAGCGGGGGCCTGGGACACAGATACGCAGTATTTT. This chain links TRBV11-1 with TRBJ2-3; 9 nucleotides match TRBD2. V lost 2 bases to trimming and J lost 2 bases; unmatched junction nucleotides: 11. This CDR3 is 18 amino acids long. CDR1 and CDR2 (germline): SGHAT, FQDESV (reference sequence).

The sample holds a few counts of this clonotype. This chain uses TRBV3-1 with TRBJ1-1, with no clear D. V lost 5 bases and J lost 0, with 7 bases in between. Germline CDR1 LGHDT, CDR2 YNNKEL (reference sequence). The CDR3 runs to 13 residues. The CDR3 DNA is TGTGCCAGCAGCATCGGGATGAACACTGAAGCTTTCTTT. This codes for CASSIGMNTEAFF.

The chain links TRBV18 to TRBJ2-2; D perhaps matches TRBD1 (7 bases). The germline V gene encodes CDR1 KGHSH and CDR2 LQKENI. V was clipped by 5 bases and J by 0 bases, with 13 bases between them. The CDR3 loop spans 16 amino acids. The CDR3 protein is CASSTTGTPNTGELFF. CDR3 nucleotides: TGTGCCAGCTCAACGACAGGGACTCCGAACACCGGGGAGCTGTTTTTT.